These T cell receptor beta chains were read from a single sample in a study of T cells after yellow fever vaccination. TCRdb fed the 5' RACE reads into MiXCR, producing one record per CDR3 protein. The sample holds some 150,000 distinct CDR3 sequences; around 8.5% are singletons and the top ten take roughly a third. The source material was CD8+ T cells sorted from PBMCs, sampled 45 days after the yellow fever booster vaccination. These receptors all come from a man between 18 and 29 years old who received the YFV17D yellow fever vaccine. CDR3s include the opening cysteine and the closing phenylalanine or tryptophan. A D gene is named only where the DNA matches it firmly. The size of a clone is reported for some rows only, either as once, few or many, or as a class for expanded clones.

J gene,V gene,D gene,clone size,CDR3 DNA,CDR3 protein
TRBJ2-1,TRBV11-1,TRBD1,.,TGTGCCAGCAGTCATACGTCTAGCAGGGGGCACAATGAGCAGTTCTTC,CASSHTSSRGHNEQFF
TRBJ1-1,TRBV29-1,.,few,TGCAGCGTTGACGGTAACCCGAACACTGAAGCTTTCTTT,CSVDGNPNTEAFF
TRBJ2-3,TRBV20-1,TRBD2,.,TGCAGTGCTAGGCCTAGCGGGGGGGGAGATACGCAGTATTTT,CSARPSGGGDTQYF
TRBJ2-7,TRBV14,.,.,TGTGCCAGCAGCCAAGCCGGGACCCCCTACGAGCAGTACTTC,CASSQAGTPYEQYF
TRBJ2-5,TRBV25-1,.,many,TGTGCCAGCAGTGAGTTTGGGGAGACCCAGTACTTC,CASSEFGETQYF
TRBJ2-6,TRBV12-3/TRBV12-4,.,.,TGTGCCAGCAGTTTAGTCCGACTGACCAACGTCCTGACTTTC,CASSLVRLTNVLTF
TRBJ1-6,TRBV7-9,.,.,TGTGCCAGCAGCTCGACAGACAGAAGCTCTAATTCACCCCTCCACTTT,CASSSTDRSSNSPLHF
TRBJ1-3,TRBV6-6,.,.,TGTGCCAGCAGTTACTCCGCAACCACACATACTGGAAACACCATATATTTT,CASSYSATTHTGNTIYF
TRBJ2-7,TRBV5-1,TRBD2,few,TGCGCCAGCAGGCGGGGGACGGATCGATCCTACGAGCAGTACTTC,CASRRGTDRSYEQYF
TRBJ2-1,TRBV7-6,.,many,TGTGCCAGCAGCTTACCCCGACTGGGTGAGCAGTTCTTC,CASSLPRLGEQFF
TRBJ2-7,TRBV20-1,.,.,TGCAGTGCTAGAGACTCTAGCCAATTAAGGGGGGGGGAGCAGTACTTC,CSARDSSQLRGGEQYF